What follows are 20 T cell receptor beta chains derived from one specimen sequenced in a study of shared clonotypes between healthy human individuals. Naive CD8 cells, CD45RO-negative and positively selected for CCR7, excluded terminally differentiated effector memory CD45RA+ cells. Produced via immunoSEQ multiplex PCR; TCRdb's table is partial and in-frame only. The data show some 2.1 million clones, approximately 95% seen once. Sequenced input: naive CD8+ T cells sorted from blood. All receptors come from a man aged 18-30 years in good health.

The chain has TRBV25-1 and TRBJ2-1; D gene ambiguous. V lost 3 bases, J lost 0 bases, and 6 bases lay in between. Germline V CDR1 and CDR2: MGHDK, SYGVNS. This CDR3 is built from 14 residues. CDR3 in DNA: TGTGCCAGCAGTGAGACGGGCTCCTACAATGAGCAGTTCTTC. Its translation is CASSETGSYNEQFF.

The V and J genes are TRBV6-1 and TRBJ2-7; D unclear. Germline CDR1 MNHNS, CDR2 SASEGT. Trimming removed 0 bases at V and 5 bases at J, with 14 bases between. CDR3 size: 15 residues. This chain's CDR3 is CASSEAPHARDEQYF. DNA of the CDR3: TGTGCCAGCAGTGAAGCCCCCCATGCAAGGGACGAGCAGTACTTC.

The chain couples TRBV9 to TRBJ2-7; weak D call: TRBD2 (7 bases). This CDR3 has 14 residues. V lost 3 bases to trimming and J lost 2 bases, with 12 bases between them. Germline assignment: CDR1 SGDLS and CDR2 YYNGEE. The CDR3 protein is CASSEGEGPYEQYF. CDR3 DNA sequence: TGTGCCAGCAGCGAGGGGGAGGGACCCTACGAGCAGTACTTC.

The chain carries TRBV10-3 and TRBJ2-7; the D call may be TRBD1 or TRBD2 (6 bases each). Germline V gives CDR1 ENHRY, CDR2 SYGVKD. The CDR3 loop spans 13 amino acids. V was shortened by 8 bases and J by 2 bases, with 13 bases between the two germline ends. Here the CDR3 reads CAIARGGTYEQYF. CDR3 nucleotides: TGTGCCATCGCCAGGGGAGGAACCTACGAGCAGTACTTC.

The chain employs TRBV4-1 and TRBJ2-7; TRBD2 aligns across 8 bases. Germline-derived CDR1 and CDR2 are MGHRA and YSYEKL. V lost 1 base and J lost 3; bases outside the gene matches: 14. This CDR3 comprises 18 residues. The CDR3 reads CASSQVGAGGISCYEQYF. The CDR3, as DNA: TGCGCCAGCAGCCAAGTCGGGGCGGGAGGCATTTCCTGCTACGAGCAGTACTTC.

The genes are TRBV5-6 and TRBJ2-7; TRBD2 matches 9 bases. This CDR3 contains 14 residues. V shed 2 bases, J shed 4 bases, and the junction held 4 bases outside the gene matches. CDR1 SGHDT and CDR2 YYEEEE come from the germline V gene. The CDR3 is CASSFSTSGYEQYF. CDR3 DNA sequence: TGTGCCAGCAGCTTTAGTACTAGCGGGTACGAGCAGTACTTC.

The chain employs TRBV4-1 and TRBJ2-5, with D unclear. The germline V gene has CDR1 MGHRA and CDR2 YSYEKL. There are 14 residues in the CDR3. Trimming removed 1 base from V and 5 bases from J, with 11 bases in between. The CDR3 sequence is CASSQVLGKETQYF. As DNA, the CDR3 is TGCGCCAGCAGCCAAGTATTGGGAAAGGAGACCCAGTACTTC.

The chain carries TRBV2 and TRBJ2-3, with TRBD1 matching over 9 bases. Per the germline V gene, CDR1 is SNHLY and CDR2 is FYNNEI. The CDR3 contains 14 residues. V trimming: 6 bases; J trimming: 6 bases; junction bases outside the gene matches: 7. The chain's CDR3 is CASRRDRAVDTQYF. The CDR3 coding sequence is TGTGCCAGCAGGCGGGACAGGGCGGTGGATACGCAGTATTTT.

In its sample, this clone was seen once. This chain links TRBV30 with TRBJ2-1, with D possibly being TRBD2 (5 bases). The CDR3 consists of 14 residues. V was shortened by 0 bases and J by 10 bases, with 16 bases between the two germline ends. Germline lookup yields CDR1 GTSNPN and CDR2 SVGIG (reference sequence). The chain's CDR3 is CAWSVLGSVGEQFF. CDR3 bases: TGTGCCTGGAGTGTACTTGGTAGCGTCGGGGAGCAGTTCTTC.

This chain links TRBV14 with TRBJ1-1, with a weak D call TRBD1 (6 bases). Deletions cut 2 bases from V and 7 bases from J, with 11 bases between. This CDR3 region has 13 residues. Germline-derived CDR1 and CDR2 are SGHDN and FVKESK. CDR3 loop: CASSQYREVEAFF. CDR3 nucleotide sequence: TGTGCCAGCAGCCAATACAGGGAGGTTGAAGCTTTCTTT. Using reference TRBV14 and TRBJ1-1 for the parts outside the CDR3, the full variable domain is EAGVTQFPSHSVIEKGQTVTLRCDPISGHDNLYWYRRVMGKEIKFLLHFVKESKQDESGMPNNRFLAERTGGTYSTLKVQPAELEDSGVYFCASSQYREVEAFFGQGTRLTVV.

The DNA of the CDR3 is TGTGCCAGCAGCGCCGACCTTTCTGGGGCCAACGTCCTGACTTTC. This codes for CASSADLSGANVLTF. The chain carries TRBV9 and TRBJ2-6, with D uncertain. The CDR3 consists of 15 residues. Germline values: CDR1 SGDLS, CDR2 YYNGEE. Trimming removed 3 bases at V and 1 base at J, with 8 bases between.

J is TRBJ2-3 and V is TRBV5-1; no clear D gene. The V gene's germline CDR1 is SGHRS and CDR2 YFSETQ. V was shortened by 4 bases and J by 4 bases, with 10 bases between the two germline ends. The CDR3 consists of 13 residues. The CDR3 protein is CASSAGNADTQYF. The CDR3 nucleotides read TGCGCCAGCAGCGCTGGCAACGCAGATACGCAGTATTTT.

The rearrangement joins TRBV5-6 to TRBJ2-7; TRBD2 matches at 10 bases. Germline CDR1 reads SGHDT; CDR2 reads YYEEEE. The V segment lost 4 bases and the J segment 3 bases; nucleotides outside the gene matches: 4. The CDR3 has 14 residues. CDR3 residues: CASSPGLAHYEQYF. Written as DNA, the CDR3 is TGTGCCAGCAGCCCGGGACTAGCGCACTACGAGCAGTACTTC.

J is TRBJ1-2 and V is TRBV5-6; the match to TRBD1 covers 10 bases. The germline gives CDR1 SGHDT, CDR2 YYEEEE. The CDR3 runs 17 residues. V was clipped by 4 bases and J by 2 bases; unmatched bases: 11. Written as DNA, the CDR3 is TGTGCCAGCAGCCCTGGGACAGGGGAGGGTAGAAACTATGGCTACACCTTC. This encodes CASSPGTGEGRNYGYTF.

V is TRBV7-2 and J is TRBJ2-5; 9 nucleotides align to TRBD2. Germline values: CDR1 SGHTA, CDR2 FQGNSA. The length of the CDR3 is 16 residues. The V and J ends lost 5 bases and 4 bases, in that order; junction bases with no gene match: 11. The CDR3 region is CASSLSAGGPGETQYF. The DNA of the CDR3 is TGTGCCAGCAGCCTCTCGGCGGGGGGGCCAGGAGAGACCCAGTACTTC.

J is TRBJ2-7 and V is TRBV7-8, with D perhaps matching TRBD2 (6 bases). The length of the CDR3 is 15 residues. The germline V and J ends were trimmed by 5 bases and 2 bases, with 16 bases remaining between them. Looked up from germline, CDR1 is SGHVS and CDR2 is FQNEAQ. The CDR3 region has the DNA TGTGCCAGCAGCGATTATAGCGGCGTTGCCTACGAGCAGTACTTC. Amino acids: CASSDYSGVAYEQYF. Looking up the rest from reference TRBV7-8 and TRBJ2-7 gives the full variable domain: GAGVSQSPRYKVAKRGQDVALRCDPISGHVSLFWYQQALGQGPEFLTYFQNEAQLDKSGLPSDRFFAERPEGSVSTLKIQRTQQEDSAVYLCASSDYSGVAYEQYFGPGTRLTVT.

The chain couples TRBV5-4 to TRBJ2-5; 10 bases match TRBD1. V lost 3 bases to trimming and J lost 4 bases; unmatched junction nucleotides: 6. Germline V CDR1 and CDR2: SGHNT, YYREEE (reference sequence). The CDR3 spans 15 residues. The CDR3: CASSWGQGFSETQYF. Here the CDR3 DNA reads TGTGCCAGCAGCTGGGGACAGGGGTTTTCAGAGACCCAGTACTTC.

The chain recombines TRBV10-3 with TRBJ2-3; 7 bases are shared with TRBD2. The junction had 4 bases not matched to a gene; V was cut back by 4 bases and J by 0 bases. The CDR3 spans 15 residues. The germline CDR1 and CDR2 sequences are ENHRY and SYGVKD. CDR3 sequence reads: CAISVLADSTDTQYF. The CDR3 bases are TGTGCCATCAGTGTGCTAGCGGATAGCACAGATACGCAGTATTTT.

This chain connects TRBV11-2 to TRBJ1-5; D ambiguous. The germline V gene encodes CDR1 SGHAT and CDR2 FQNNGV. Deletions cut 1 base from V and 1 base from J, with 8 bases between. The CDR3 sequence is 15 residues long. CDR3 sequence reads: CASSLGSGSNQPQHF. CDR3 sequence (DNA): TGTGCCAGCAGCTTAGGGTCTGGGAGCAATCAGCCCCAGCATTTT.

The chain couples TRBV5-1 to TRBJ2-1; possibly TRBD1 for D (5 bases). V lost 1 base and J lost 4, with 12 bases in between. The germline V gene encodes CDR1 SGHRS and CDR2 YFSETQ. CDR3 length equals 15 residues. The CDR3 region is CASSLQGLSYNEQFF. Written as DNA, the CDR3 is TGCGCCAGCAGCTTGCAGGGTCTAAGTTACAATGAGCAGTTCTTC.